This TCR beta chain was observed in a study of blood T cell repertoires in COVID-19. Background on the study: Whether acute or convalescent, the COVID-19 samples came from the United States, Italy and Spain. Sources were T cells, B-cell-depleted T cells, or PBMCs; the material itself was cDNA or gDNA.

This clone occurred many times. The data were produced by immunoSEQ multiplex PCR, yet TCRdb's version contains in-frame clones alone and is incomplete. The data contain around 300,000 clones, roughly 86% of them singletons. CDR3 length: 14 amino acids. V shed 3 bases and J shed 2 bases, with 10 bases lying between them. CDR1 is SGHNT, CDR2 YENEEA, per germline. This chain links TRBV11-3 with TRBJ2-5; no reliable D call. Sequencing was done on a sample of PBMCs or T cells enriched from blood (not recorded which). The source is a woman aged 18-29 years who had recovered from COVID-19. The CDR3 is CASSFRTEQETQYF. The CDR3 nucleotides are TGTGCCAGCAGCTTTCGTACAGAGCAAGAGACCCAGTACTTC.